This TCR beta chain was obtained from a study of shared clonotypes between healthy human individuals. CDR1 is SGHAT and CDR2 is FQNNGV in the germline V gene. The CDR3 is made up of 13 amino acids. V dropped 3 bases and J dropped 3 bases, with 9 bases sitting between them. Study findings and constraints: Generally, naive subsets came out with larger estimated richness than memory subsets. It was expected that sequencing depth would affect clonotype sharing among donors.

A note on this clone: The antigen is unknown.

Method: immunoSEQ multiplex PCR; TCRdb's copy keeps in-frame clones and lacks some. The table has over a million clones, 78% seen once. Specimen: memory CD4+ T cells from PBMCs. Regarding subset: CD45RA-negative fraction. V is TRBV11-2 and J is TRBJ2-7; TRBD1 might be the D (7 bases). This TCR was recovered from a man between 18 and 29 years old in good health. Some clones in this sample may be carry-over from other donors' samples. The CDR3 nucleotides are TGTGCCAGCAGCTTGCGGGACAGCTACGAGCAGTACTTC. Protein product: CASSLRDSYEQYF.